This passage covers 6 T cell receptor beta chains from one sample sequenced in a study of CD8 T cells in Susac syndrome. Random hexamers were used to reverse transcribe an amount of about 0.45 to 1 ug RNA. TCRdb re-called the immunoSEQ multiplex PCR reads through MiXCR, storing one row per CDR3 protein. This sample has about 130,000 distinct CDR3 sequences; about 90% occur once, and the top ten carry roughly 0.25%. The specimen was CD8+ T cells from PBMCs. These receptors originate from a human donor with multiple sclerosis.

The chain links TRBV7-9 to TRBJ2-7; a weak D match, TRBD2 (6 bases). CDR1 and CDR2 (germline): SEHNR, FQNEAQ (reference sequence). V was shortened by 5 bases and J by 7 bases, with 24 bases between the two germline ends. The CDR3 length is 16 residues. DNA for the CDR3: TGTGCCAGCAGCCTACCCACGGGGGTAGCCTGGATAGAGCAGTACTTC. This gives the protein CASSLPTGVAWIEQYF. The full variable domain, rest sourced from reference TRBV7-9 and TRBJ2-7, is DTGVSQNPRHKITKRGQNVTFRCDPISEHNRLYWYRQTLGQGPEFLTYFQNEAQLEKSRLLSDRFSAERPKGSFSTLEIQRTEQGDSAMYLCASSLPTGVAWIEQYFGPGTRLTVT.

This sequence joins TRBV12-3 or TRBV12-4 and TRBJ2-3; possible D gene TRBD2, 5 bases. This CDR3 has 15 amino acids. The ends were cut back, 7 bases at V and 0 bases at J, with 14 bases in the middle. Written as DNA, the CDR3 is TGTGCCAGCACCCTCGGGGTAGCGAGCACAGATACGCAGTATTTT. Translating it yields CASTLGVASTDTQYF.

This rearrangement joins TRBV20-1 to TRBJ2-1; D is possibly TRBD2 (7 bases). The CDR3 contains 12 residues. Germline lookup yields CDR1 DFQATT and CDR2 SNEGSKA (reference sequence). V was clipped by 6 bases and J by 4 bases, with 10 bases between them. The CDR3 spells CSAGGDYNEQFF. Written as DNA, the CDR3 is TGCAGTGCAGGGGGGGATTACAATGAGCAGTTCTTC.

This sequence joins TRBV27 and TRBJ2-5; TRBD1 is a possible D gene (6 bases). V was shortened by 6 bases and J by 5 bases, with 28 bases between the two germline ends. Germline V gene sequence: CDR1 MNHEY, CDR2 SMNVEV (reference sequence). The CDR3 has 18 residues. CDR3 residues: CASSLQYQGMEVRETQYF. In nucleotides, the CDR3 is TGTGCCAGCAGCTTGCAATATCAGGGGATGGAAGTTAGGGAGACCCAGTACTTC.

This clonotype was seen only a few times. The CDR3 reads CASSMGIVDTSYEQYF. Written as DNA, the CDR3 is TGTGCCAGTAGTATGGGGATAGTGGACACCTCCTACGAGCAGTACTTC. The chain combines TRBV19 with TRBJ2-7, with D perhaps TRBD1 (5 bases). V was trimmed by 3 bases and J by 0 bases, leaving 15 bases between them. The CDR3 consists of 16 residues. Germline V gene lookup returns CDR1 LNHDA and CDR2 SQIVND (reference sequence).

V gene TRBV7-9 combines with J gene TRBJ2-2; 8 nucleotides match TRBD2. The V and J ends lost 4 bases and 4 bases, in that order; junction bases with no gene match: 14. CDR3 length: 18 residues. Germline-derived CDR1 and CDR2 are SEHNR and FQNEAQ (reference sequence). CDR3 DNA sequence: TGTGCCAGCAGCTCGACCAAGAGTAGCGGGACTAGCACCGGGGAGCTGTTTTTT. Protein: CASSSTKSSGTSTGELFF.